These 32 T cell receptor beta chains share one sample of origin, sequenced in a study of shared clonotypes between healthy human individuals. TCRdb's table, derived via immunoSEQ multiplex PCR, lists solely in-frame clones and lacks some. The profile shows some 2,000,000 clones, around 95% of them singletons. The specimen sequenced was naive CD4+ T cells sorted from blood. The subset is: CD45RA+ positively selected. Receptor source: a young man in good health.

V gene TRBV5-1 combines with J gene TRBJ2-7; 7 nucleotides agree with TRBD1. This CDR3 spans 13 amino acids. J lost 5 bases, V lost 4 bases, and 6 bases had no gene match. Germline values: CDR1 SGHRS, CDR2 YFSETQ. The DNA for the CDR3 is TGCGCCAGCAGCGGTAGGGGGCTCAACGAGCAGTACTTC. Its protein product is CASSGRGLNEQYF.

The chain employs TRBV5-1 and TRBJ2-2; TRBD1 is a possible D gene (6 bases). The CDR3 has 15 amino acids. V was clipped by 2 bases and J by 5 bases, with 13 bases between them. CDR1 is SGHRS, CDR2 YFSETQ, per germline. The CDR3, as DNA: TGCGCCAGCAGCTTAGGGGACACAGCAACCGGGGAGCTGTTTTTT. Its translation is CASSLGDTATGELFF. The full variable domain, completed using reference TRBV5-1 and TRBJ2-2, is KAGVTQTPRYLIKTRGQQVTLSCSPISGHRSVSWYQQTPGQGLQFLFEYFSETQRNKGNFPGRFSGRQFSNSRSEMNVSTLELGDSALYLCASSLGDTATGELFFGEGSRLTVL.

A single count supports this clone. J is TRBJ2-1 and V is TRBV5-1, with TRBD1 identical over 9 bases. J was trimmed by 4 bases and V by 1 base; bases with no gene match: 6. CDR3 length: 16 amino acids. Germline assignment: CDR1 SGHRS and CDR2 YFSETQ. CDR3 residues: CASSLLRTGVYNEQFF. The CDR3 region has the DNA TGCGCCAGCAGCTTGTTGCGGACAGGGGTTTACAATGAGCAGTTCTTC.

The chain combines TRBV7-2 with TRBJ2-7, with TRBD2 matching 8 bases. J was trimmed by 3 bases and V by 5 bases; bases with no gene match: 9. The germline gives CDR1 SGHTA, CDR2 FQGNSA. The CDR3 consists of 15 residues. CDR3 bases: TGTGCCAGCAGCCCCACTAGCGGAGGACTCTACGAGCAGTACTTC. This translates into CASSPTSGGLYEQYF.

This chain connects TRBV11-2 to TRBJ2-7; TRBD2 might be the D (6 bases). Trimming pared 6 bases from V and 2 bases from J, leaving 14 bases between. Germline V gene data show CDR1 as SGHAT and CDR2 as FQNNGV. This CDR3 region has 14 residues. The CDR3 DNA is TGTGCCAGCAGTTTCGACCGACTAGCCTACGAGCAGTACTTC. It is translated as CASSFDRLAYEQYF.

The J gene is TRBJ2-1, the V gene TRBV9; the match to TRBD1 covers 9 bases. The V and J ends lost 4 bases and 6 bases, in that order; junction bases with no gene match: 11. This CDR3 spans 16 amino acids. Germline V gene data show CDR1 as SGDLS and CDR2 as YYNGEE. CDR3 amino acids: CASSIRQGETSNEQFF. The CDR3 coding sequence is TGTGCCAGCAGCATCAGACAGGGGGAGACCTCCAATGAGCAGTTCTTC.

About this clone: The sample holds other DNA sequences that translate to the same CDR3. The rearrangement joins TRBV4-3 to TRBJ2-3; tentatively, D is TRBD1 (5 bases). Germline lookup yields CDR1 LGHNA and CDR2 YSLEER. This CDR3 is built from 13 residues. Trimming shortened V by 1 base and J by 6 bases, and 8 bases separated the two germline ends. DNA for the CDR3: TGCGCCAGCAGCCAAGTTGGGGCCGATACGCAGTATTTT. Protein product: CASSQVGADTQYF.

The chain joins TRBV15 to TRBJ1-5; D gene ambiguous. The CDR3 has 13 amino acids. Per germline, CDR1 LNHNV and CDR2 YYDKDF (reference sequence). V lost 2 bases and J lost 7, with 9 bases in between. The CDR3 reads CATSRTSGQPQHF. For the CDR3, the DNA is TGTGCCACCAGCAGAACATCGGGGCAGCCCCAGCATTTT. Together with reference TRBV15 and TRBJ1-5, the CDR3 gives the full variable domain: DAMVIQNPRYQVTQFGKPVTLSCSQTLNHNVMYWYQQKSSQAPKLLFHYYDKDFNNEADTPDNFQSRRPNTSFCFLDIRSPGLGDTAMYLCATSRTSGQPQHFGDGTRLSIL.

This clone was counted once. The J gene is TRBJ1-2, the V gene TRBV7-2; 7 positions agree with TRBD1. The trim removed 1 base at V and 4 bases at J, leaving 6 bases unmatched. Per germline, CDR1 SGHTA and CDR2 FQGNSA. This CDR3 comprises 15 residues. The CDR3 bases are TGTGCCAGCAGCTTAGGTGGGCAGGGGGGCTATGGCTACACCTTC. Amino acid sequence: CASSLGGQGGYGYTF.

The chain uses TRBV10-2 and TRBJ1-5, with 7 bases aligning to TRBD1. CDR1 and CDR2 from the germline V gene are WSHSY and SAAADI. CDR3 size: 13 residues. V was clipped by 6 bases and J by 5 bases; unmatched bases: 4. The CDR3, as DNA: TGCGCCAGCAGGGGGACAGTTTATCAGCCCCAGCATTTT. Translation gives CASRGTVYQPQHF.

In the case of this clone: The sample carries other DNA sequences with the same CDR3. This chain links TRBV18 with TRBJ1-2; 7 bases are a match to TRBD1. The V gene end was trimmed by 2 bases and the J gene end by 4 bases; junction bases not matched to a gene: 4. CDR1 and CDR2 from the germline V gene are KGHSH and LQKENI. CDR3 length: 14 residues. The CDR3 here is CASSPNRDSYGYTF. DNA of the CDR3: TGTGCCAGCTCACCAAACCGGGACAGCTATGGCTACACCTTC.

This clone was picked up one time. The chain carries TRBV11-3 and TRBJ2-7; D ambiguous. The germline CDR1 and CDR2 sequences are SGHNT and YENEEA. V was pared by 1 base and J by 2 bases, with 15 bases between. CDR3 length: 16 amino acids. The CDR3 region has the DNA TGTGCCAGCAGCTTAGGCTTCACACGGGCAGCCTACGAGCAGTACTTC. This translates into CASSLGFTRAAYEQYF.

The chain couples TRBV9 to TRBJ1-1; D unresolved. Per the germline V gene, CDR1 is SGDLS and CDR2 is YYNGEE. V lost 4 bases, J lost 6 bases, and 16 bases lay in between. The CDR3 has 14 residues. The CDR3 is CASSSRTGLAEAFF. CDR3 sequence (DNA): TGTGCCAGCAGCTCCCGAACGGGCCTGGCTGAAGCTTTCTTT.

The CDR3: CASSVTFSYEQYF. CDR3 nucleotide sequence: TGTGCCAGCAGTGTGACATTCTCCTACGAGCAGTACTTC. The chain is built from TRBV6-1 and TRBJ2-7, with D uncertain. Looked up from germline, CDR1 is MNHNS and CDR2 is SASEGT. The ends were cut back, 4 bases at V and 0 bases at J, with 7 bases in the middle. CDR3 length: 13 amino acids.

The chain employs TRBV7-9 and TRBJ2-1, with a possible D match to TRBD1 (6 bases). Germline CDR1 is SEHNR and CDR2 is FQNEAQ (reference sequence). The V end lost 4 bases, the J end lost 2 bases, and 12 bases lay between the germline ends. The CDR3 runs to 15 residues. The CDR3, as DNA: TGTGCCAGCAGCTCCTGGACAGATCCCTACAATGAGCAGTTCTTC. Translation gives CASSSWTDPYNEQFF.

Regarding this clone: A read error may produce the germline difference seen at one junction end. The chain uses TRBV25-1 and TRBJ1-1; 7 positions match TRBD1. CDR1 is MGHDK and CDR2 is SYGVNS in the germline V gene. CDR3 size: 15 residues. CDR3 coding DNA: TGTGCCAGCAGTGAGTCATCGACAGGGAACTCTGAAGCTTTCTTT. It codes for CASSESSTGNSEAFF.

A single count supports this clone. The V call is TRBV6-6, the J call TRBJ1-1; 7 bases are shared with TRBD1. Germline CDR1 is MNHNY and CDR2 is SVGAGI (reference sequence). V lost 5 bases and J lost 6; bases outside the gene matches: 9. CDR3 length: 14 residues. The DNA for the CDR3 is TGTGCCAGCAGTGTCCGGGACAGAATTTCTGAAGCTTTCTTT. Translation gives CASSVRDRISEAFF.

The CDR3 coding sequence is TGTGCCAGCAGCTTAGCGACTAGCGGAAACACAGATACGCAGTATTTT. Translation: CASSLATSGNTDTQYF. The chain links TRBV7-9 to TRBJ2-3, with 9 bases identical to TRBD2. The CDR3 has 16 residues. J lost 2 bases, V lost 0 bases, and 3 bases had no gene match. CDR1 and CDR2 (germline): SEHNR, FQNEAQ (reference sequence). Full variable domain (rest looked up from reference TRBV7-9 and TRBJ2-3): DTGVSQNPRHKITKRGQNVTFRCDPISEHNRLYWYRQTLGQGPEFLTYFQNEAQLEKSRLLSDRFSAERPKGSFSTLEIQRTEQGDSAMYLCASSLATSGNTDTQYFGPGTRLTVL.

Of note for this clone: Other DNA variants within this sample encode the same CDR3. The CDR3 DNA is TGTGCCAGCTCACCAACAGGGGGGGACCAGCCCCAGCATTTT. Translation: CASSPTGGDQPQHF. V usage is TRBV18 and J usage is TRBJ1-5, with 8 bases fitting TRBD1. The CDR3 has 14 residues. With V trimmed by 2 bases and J by 7 bases, 4 bases remained unmatched. Germline V CDR1 and CDR2: KGHSH, LQKENI.

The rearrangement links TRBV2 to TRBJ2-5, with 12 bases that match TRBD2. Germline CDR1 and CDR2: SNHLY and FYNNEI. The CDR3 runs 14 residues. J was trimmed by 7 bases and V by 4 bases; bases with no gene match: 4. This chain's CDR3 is CASSGLAGVATQYF. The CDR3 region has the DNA TGTGCCAGCAGTGGACTAGCGGGGGTCGCGACCCAGTACTTC.

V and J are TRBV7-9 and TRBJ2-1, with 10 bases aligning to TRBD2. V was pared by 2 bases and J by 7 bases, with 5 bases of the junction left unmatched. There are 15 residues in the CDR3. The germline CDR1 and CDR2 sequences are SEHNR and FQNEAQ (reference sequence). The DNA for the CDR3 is TGTGCCAGCAGCTTATACGAAGCGGGGGGGAATGAGCAGTTCTTC. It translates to CASSLYEAGGNEQFF.

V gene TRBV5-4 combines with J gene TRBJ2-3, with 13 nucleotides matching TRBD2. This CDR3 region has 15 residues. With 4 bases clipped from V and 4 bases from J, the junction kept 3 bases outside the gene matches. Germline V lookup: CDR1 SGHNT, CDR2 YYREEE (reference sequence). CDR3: CASSRTSGSPDTQYF. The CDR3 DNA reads TGTGCCAGCAGCCGGACTAGCGGGAGTCCAGATACGCAGTATTTT. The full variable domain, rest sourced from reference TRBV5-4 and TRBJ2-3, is ETGVTQSPTHLIKTRGQQVTLRCSSQSGHNTVSWYQQALGQGPQFIFQYYREEENGRGNFPPRFSGLQFPNYSSELNVNALELDDSALYLCASSRTSGSPDTQYFGPGTRLTVL.

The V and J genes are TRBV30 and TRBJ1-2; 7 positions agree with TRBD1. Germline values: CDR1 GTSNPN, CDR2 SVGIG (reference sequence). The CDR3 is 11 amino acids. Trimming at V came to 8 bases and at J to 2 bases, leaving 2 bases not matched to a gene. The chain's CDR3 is CARTGNYGYTF. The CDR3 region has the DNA TGTGCCCGGACAGGAAACTATGGCTACACCTTC.

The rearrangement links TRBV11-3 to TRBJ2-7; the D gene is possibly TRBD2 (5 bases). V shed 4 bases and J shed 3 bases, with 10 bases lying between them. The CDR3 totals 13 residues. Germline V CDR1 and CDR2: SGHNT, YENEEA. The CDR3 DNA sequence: TGTGCCAGCAGCTCCCCTGGACTCTACGAGCAGTACTTC. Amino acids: CASSSPGLYEQYF. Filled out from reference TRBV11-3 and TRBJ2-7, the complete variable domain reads EAGVVQSPRYKIIEKKQPVAFWCNPISGHNTLYWYLQNLGQGPELLIRYENEEAVDDSQLPKDRFSAERLKGVDSTLKIQPAELGDSAVYLCASSSPGLYEQYFGPGTRLTVT.

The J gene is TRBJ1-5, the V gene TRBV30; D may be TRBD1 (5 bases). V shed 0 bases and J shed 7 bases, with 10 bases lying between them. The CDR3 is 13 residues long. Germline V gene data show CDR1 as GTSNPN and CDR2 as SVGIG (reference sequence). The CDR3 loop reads CAWSVLWDQPQHF. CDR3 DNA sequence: TGTGCCTGGAGTGTACTCTGGGACCAGCCCCAGCATTTT.

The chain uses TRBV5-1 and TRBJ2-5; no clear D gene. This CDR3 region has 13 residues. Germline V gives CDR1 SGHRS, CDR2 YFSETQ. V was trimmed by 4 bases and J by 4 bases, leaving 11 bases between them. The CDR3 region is CASSPNLGETQYF. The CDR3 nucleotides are TGCGCCAGCAGCCCGAATCTAGGAGAGACCCAGTACTTC.

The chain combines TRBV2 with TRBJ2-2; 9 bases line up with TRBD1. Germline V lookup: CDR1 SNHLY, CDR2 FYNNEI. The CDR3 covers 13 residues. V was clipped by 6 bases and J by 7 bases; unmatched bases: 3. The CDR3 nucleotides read TGTGCCAGCAGCGGGACAGGGATCGGGGAGCTGTTTTTT. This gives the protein CASSGTGIGELFF. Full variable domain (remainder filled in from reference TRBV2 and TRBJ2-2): EPEVTQTPSHQVTQMGQEVILRCVPISNHLYFYWYRQILGQKVEFLVSFYNNEISEKSEIFDDQFSVERPDGSNFTLKIRSTKLEDSAMYFCASSGTGIGELFFGEGSRLTVL.

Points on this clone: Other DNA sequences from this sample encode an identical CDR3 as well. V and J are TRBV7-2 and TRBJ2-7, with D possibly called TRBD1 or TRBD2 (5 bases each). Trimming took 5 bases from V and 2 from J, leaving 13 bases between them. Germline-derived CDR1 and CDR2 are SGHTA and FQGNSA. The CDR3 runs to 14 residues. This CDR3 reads CASSKGTGPYEQYF. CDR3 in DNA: TGTGCCAGCAGCAAAGGGACGGGACCCTACGAGCAGTACTTC. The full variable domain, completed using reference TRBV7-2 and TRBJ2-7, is GAGVSQSPSNKVTEKGKDVELRCDPISGHTALYWYRQSLGQGLEFLIYFQGNSAPDKSGLPSDRFSAERTGGSVSTLTIQRTQQEDSAVYLCASSKGTGPYEQYFGPGTRLTVT.

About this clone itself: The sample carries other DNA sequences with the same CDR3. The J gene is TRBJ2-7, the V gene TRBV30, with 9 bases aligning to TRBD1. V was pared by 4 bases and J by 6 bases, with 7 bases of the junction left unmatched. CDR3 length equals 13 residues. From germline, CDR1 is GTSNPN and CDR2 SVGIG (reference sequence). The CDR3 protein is CAWTGTGTGEQYF. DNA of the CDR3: TGTGCCTGGACCGGGACAGGGACGGGCGAGCAGTACTTC. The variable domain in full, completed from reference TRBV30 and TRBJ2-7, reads SQTIHQWPATLVQPVGSPLSLECTVEGTSNPNLYWYRQAAGRGLQLLFYSVGIGQISSEVPQNLSASRPQDRQFILSSKKLLLSDSGFYLCAWTGTGTGEQYFGPGTRLTVT.

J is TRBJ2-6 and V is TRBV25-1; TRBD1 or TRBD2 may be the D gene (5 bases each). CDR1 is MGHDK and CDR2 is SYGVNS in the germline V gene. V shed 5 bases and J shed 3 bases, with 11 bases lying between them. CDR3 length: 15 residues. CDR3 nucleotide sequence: TGTGCCAGCAGTCTTCCAGGGAGTGGGGCCAACGTCCTGACTTTC. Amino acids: CASSLPGSGANVLTF.

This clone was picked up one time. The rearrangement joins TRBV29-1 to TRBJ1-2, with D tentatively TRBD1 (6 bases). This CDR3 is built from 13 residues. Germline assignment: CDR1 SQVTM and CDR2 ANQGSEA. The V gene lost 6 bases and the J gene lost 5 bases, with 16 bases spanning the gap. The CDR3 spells CSVSLTGHYGYTF. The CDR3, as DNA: TGCAGCGTAAGCCTTACGGGACATTATGGCTACACCTTC.

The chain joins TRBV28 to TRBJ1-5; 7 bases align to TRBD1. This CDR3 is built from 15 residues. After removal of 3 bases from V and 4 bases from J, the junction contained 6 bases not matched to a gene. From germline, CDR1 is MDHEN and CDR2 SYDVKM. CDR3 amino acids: CASSFPGQTNQPQHF. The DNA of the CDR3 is TGTGCCAGCAGTTTCCCGGGACAGACGAATCAGCCCCAGCATTTT. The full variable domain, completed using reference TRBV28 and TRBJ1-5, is DVKVTQSSRYLVKRTGEKVFLECVQDMDHENMFWYRQDPGLGLRLIYFSYDVKMKEKGDIPEGYSVSREKKERFSLILESASTNQTSMYLCASSFPGQTNQPQHFGDGTRLSIL.